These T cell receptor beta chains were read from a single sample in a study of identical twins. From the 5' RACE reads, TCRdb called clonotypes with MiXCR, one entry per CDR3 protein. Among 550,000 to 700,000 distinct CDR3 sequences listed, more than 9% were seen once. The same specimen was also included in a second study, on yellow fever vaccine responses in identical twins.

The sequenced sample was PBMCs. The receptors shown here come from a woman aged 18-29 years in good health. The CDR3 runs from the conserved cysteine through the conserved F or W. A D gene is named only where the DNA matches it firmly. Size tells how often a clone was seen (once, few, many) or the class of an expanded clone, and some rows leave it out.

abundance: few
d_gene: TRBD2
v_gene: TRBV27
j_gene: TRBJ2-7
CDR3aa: CASSLSLAGVYEQYF
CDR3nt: TGTGCCAGCAGTTTATCCCTAGCGGGAGTTTACGAGCAGTACTTC

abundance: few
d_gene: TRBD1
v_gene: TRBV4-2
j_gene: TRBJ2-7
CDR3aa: CASSPTTGPYEQYF
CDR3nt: TGTGCCAGCAGCCCGACGACAGGGCCCTACGAGCAGTACTTC

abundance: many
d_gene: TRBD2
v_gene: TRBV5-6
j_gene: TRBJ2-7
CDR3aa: CASNPGGPRGYEQYF
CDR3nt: TGTGCCAGCAACCCGGGAGGGCCGAGGGGATACGAGCAGTACTTC

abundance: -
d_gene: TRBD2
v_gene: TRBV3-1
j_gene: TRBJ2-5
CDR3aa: CASEFIAGAGETQYF
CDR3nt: TGTGCCAGCGAATTTATAGCGGGGGCCGGAGAGACCCAGTACTTC

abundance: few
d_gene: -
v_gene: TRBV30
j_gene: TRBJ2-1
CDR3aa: CAWNGGNEQFF
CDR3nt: TGTGCCTGGAATGGAGGGAATGAGCAGTTCTTC

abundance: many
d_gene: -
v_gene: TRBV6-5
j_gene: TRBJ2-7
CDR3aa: CASSYPQSPYEQYF
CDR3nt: TGTGCCAGCAGTTACCCCCAGTCGCCCTACGAGCAGTACTTC

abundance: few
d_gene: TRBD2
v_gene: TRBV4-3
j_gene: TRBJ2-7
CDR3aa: CASSQGLAGIYEQYF
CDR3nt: TGCGCCAGCAGCCAAGGACTAGCGGGAATCTACGAGCAGTACTTC

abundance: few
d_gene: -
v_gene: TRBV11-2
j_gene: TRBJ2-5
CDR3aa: CASSLVVGASQETQYF
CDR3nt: TGTGCCAGCAGCTTAGTAGTGGGGGCATCACAAGAGACCCAGTACTTC

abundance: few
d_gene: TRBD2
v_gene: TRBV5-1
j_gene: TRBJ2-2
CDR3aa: CASSRPTSGGTSGELFF
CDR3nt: TGCGCCAGCAGCCGCCCCACTAGCGGGGGTACTTCCGGGGAGCTGTTTTTT

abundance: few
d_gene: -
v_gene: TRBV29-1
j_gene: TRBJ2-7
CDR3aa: CSVRMQGSNEQYF
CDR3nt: TGCAGCGTCCGGATGCAAGGTTCTAACGAGCAGTACTTC

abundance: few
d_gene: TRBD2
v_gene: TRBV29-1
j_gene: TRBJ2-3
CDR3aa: CSVEDSQRGPSYTQYF
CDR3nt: TGCAGCGTTGAAGATTCACAGCGGGGCCCCAGCTATACGCAGTATTTT

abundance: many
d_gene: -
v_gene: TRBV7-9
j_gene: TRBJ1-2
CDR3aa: CASSQGTGGNYGYTF
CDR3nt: TGTGCCAGCAGCCAGGGGACTGGGGGTAACTATGGCTACACCTTC

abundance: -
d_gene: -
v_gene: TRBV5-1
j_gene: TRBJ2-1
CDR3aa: CASSLVPTMMSYNEQFF
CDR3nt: TGCGCCAGCAGCTTGGTTCCCACGATGATGTCCTACAATGAGCAGTTCTTC

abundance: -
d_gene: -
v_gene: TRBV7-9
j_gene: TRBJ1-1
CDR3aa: CASSSPDSHTEAFF
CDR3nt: TGTGCCAGCAGCTCACCAGACAGCCACACTGAAGCTTTCTTT

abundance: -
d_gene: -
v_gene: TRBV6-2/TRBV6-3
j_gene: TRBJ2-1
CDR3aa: CASSYMSTATDNYNEQFF
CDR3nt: TGTGCCAGCAGTTACATGTCTACAGCCACCGACAACTACAATGAGCAGTTCTTC

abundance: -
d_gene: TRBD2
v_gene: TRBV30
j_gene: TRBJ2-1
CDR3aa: CASQRGGRNEQFF
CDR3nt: TGTGCCTCACAGCGGGGGGGCCGCAATGAGCAGTTCTTC

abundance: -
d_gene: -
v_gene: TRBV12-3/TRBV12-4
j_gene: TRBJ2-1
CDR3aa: CASRPGDWNNEQFF
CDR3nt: TGTGCCAGCAGGCCGGGGGACTGGAACAATGAGCAGTTCTTC

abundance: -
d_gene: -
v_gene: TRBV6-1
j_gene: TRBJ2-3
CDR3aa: CASTVLNTDTQYF
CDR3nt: TGTGCCAGCACCGTACTTAACACAGATACGCAGTATTTT

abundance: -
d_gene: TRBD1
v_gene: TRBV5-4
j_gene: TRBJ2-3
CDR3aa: CASSQKKQGITDTQYF
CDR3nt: TGTGCCAGCAGCCAAAAGAAACAGGGGATCACAGATACGCAGTATTTT

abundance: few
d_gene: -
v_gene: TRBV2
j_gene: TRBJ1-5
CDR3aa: CASTLEGMGQPQHF
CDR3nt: TGTGCCAGCACCCTCGAAGGTATGGGTCAGCCCCAGCATTTT

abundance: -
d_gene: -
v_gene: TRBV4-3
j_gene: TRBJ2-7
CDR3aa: CASSQDLEAEQYF
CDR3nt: TGCGCCAGCAGCCAAGATTTGGAGGCCGAGCAGTACTTC

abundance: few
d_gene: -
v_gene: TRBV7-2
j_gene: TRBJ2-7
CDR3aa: CASRPPGTGEQYF
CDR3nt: TGTGCCAGCAGGCCCCCCGGGACTGGGGAGCAGTACTTC

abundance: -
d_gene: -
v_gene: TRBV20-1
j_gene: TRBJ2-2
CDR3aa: CSAREVTRGELFF
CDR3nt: TGCAGTGCTAGAGAAGTTACGAGGGGGGAGCTGTTTTTT

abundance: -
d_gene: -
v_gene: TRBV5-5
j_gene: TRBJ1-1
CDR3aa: CASPPGSGLAPNTEAFF
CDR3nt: TGTGCCAGCCCACCTGGGAGCGGGCTCGCCCCGAACACTGAAGCTTTCTTT

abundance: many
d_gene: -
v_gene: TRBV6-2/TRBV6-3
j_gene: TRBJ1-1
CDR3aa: CASSFLGFTEAFF
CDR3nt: TGTGCCAGCAGTTTCCTAGGGTTCACTGAAGCTTTCTTT

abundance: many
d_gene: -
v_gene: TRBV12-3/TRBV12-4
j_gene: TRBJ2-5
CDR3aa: CASSPPQGRETQYF
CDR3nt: TGTGCCAGCAGTCCCCCCCAGGGAAGGGAGACCCAGTACTTC

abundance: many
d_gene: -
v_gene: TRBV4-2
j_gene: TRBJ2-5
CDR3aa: CASLGLDLETQYF
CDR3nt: TGTGCCAGTTTGGGATTGGATTTAGAGACCCAGTACTTC

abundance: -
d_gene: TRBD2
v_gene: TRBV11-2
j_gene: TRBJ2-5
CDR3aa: CASSSNPAGAPLGETQYF
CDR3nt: TGTGCCAGCAGCTCCAACCCAGCGGGGGCCCCGTTAGGAGAGACCCAGTACTTC

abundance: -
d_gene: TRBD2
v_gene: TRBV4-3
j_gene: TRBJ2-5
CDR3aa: CASSQDFKPYRTSGEETQYF
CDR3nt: TGCGCCAGCAGCCAGGATTTTAAACCTTACAGGACTAGCGGGGAAGAGACCCAGTACTTC

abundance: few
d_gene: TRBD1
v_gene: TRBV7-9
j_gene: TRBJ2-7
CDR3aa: CASSPDRAVDYEQYF
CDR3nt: TGTGCCAGCAGCCCGGACAGGGCAGTAGACTACGAGCAGTACTTC

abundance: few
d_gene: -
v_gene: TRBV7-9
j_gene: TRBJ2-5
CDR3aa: CASSLRTAEETQYF
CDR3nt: TGTGCCAGCAGCCTTAGGACGGCGGAGGAGACCCAGTACTTC

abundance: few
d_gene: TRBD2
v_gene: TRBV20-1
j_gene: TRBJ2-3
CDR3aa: CSADTGLAGQDTQYF
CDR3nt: TGCAGTGCTGATACGGGACTAGCGGGACAAGATACGCAGTATTTT

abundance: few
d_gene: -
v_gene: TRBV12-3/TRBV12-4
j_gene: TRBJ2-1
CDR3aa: CASSHTAGSSYNEQFF
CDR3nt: TGTGCCAGCAGTCATACCGCAGGGAGCTCCTACAATGAGCAGTTCTTC